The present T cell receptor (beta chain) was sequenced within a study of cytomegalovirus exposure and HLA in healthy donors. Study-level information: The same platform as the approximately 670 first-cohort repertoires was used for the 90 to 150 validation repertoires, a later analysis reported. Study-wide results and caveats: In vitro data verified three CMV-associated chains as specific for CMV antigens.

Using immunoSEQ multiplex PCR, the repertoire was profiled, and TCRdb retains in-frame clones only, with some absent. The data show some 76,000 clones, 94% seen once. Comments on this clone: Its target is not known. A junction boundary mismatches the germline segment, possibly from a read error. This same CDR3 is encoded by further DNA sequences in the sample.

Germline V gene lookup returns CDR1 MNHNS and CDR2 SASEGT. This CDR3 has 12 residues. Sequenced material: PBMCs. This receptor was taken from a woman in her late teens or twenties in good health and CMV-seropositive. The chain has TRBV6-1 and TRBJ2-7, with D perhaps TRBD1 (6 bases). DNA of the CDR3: TGTGCCAGTAGTGAACAGGGCCACGAGCAGTACTTC. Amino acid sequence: CASSEQGHEQYF.